Following are 26 T cell receptor beta chains from one sample sequenced in a study of blood T cells in healthy people across ages. A second PCR, run for about 7 to 11 cycles, used a sample-barcoded 5' primer plus a J-beta primer mix. TCRdb re-called the 5' RACE reads through MiXCR, storing one row per CDR3 protein. The sample lists some 760,000 distinct CDR3 sequences, roughly 25% seen once, with more than 3% in the top ten. The same data also went into a second study, on T cells of mothers and their children.

Sequencing input: blood. The receptors were gathered from a boy aged 5-17 years in good health.

The V and J genes are TRBV20-1 and TRBJ1-4; D is unresolved. Trimming pared 3 bases from V and 8 bases from J, leaving 13 bases between. The germline gives CDR1 DFQATT, CDR2 SNEGSKA (reference sequence). The CDR3 length is 13 residues. CDR3 loop: CSASGSPGEKLFF. CDR3 sequence (DNA): TGCAGTGCTAGTGGCAGTCCCGGCGAAAAACTGTTTTTT.

This clonotype occurred a few times. The DNA of the CDR3 is TGTGCCAGCTCACCCTGGGGACAGCCCCTAGCCAAAAACATTCAGTACTTC. It is translated as CASSPWGQPLAKNIQYF. The chain is built from TRBV18 and TRBJ2-4, with TRBD1 matching over 7 bases. This CDR3 has 17 residues. V shed 3 bases and J 0 bases; nucleotides not matched to a gene: 8. Germline V gene sequence: CDR1 KGHSH, CDR2 LQKENI. The whole variable domain, remainder taken from reference TRBV18 and TRBJ2-4, is NAGVMQNPRHLVRRRGQEARLRCSPMKGHSHVYWYRQLPEEGLKFMVYLQKENIIDESGMPKERFSAEFPKEGPSILRIQQVVRGDSAAYFCASSPWGQPLAKNIQYFGAGTRLSVL.

This clonotype was seen a few times. The chain recombines TRBV7-8 with TRBJ2-5; TRBD1 is a possible D gene (6 bases). The germline V gene has CDR1 SGHVS and CDR2 FQNEAQ. Trimming stripped 5 bases from V and 2 bases from J, with 15 bases between. The CDR3 sequence is 15 residues long. The CDR3 is CASSTPGTHQETQYF. CDR3 bases: TGTGCCAGCAGCACCCCCGGGACACATCAAGAGACCCAGTACTTC.

This clonotype was picked up a small number of times. The J gene is TRBJ2-1, the V gene TRBV12-2; the D call of TRBD1 is as the table states it, not checked on the DNA. The J call could be wrong; TRBJ2-7 is a better fit for the DNA end. TRBV12-2 represents a pseudogene. The CDR3 covers 16 residues. The CDR3 here is CASRIERGGVSYEQYF. The CDR3 DNA reads TGTGCAAGTCGCATAGAAAGGGGCGGCGTCTCCTACGAGCAGTACTTC.

In this sample, this clonotype turned up a few times. V and J are TRBV7-9 and TRBJ2-5; the D is unclear. V shed 5 bases and J shed 3 bases, with 13 bases lying between them. The CDR3 is 14 residues long. Germline loops: CDR1 SEHNR, CDR2 FQNEAQ (reference sequence). The CDR3 DNA sequence: TGTGCCAGCAGCCCCAAGGCGCCCAAAGAGACCCAGTACTTC. Its protein is CASSPKAPKETQYF.

The V call is TRBV19, the J call TRBJ2-3, with no clear D. The CDR3 covers 18 residues. The V end lost 1 base, the J end lost 2 bases, and 19 bases lay between the germline ends. Looked up from germline, CDR1 is LNHDA and CDR2 is SQIVND (reference sequence). In DNA form, the CDR3 reads TGTGCCAGTAGTATAGGTAACGGTTGGACGGCGTACACAGATACGCAGTATTTT. The encoded protein is CASSIGNGWTAYTDTQYF.

This clonotype showed up just a few times. This rearrangement joins TRBV2 to TRBJ2-5, with D possibly being TRBD1 or TRBD2 (5 bases each). Germline loops: CDR1 SNHLY, CDR2 FYNNEI. This CDR3 is 12 amino acids long. Deletions cut 8 bases from V and 5 bases from J, with 12 bases between. CDR3 loop: CASPRGLETQYF. As DNA, the CDR3 is TGTGCCAGCCCCCGGGGCCTGGAGACCCAGTACTTC. The full variable domain, its missing parts supplied by reference TRBV2 and TRBJ2-5, is EPEVTQTPSHQVTQMGQEVILRCVPISNHLYFYWYRQILGQKVEFLVSFYNNEISEKSEIFDDQFSVERPDGSNFTLKIRSTKLEDSAMYFCASPRGLETQYFGPGTRLLVL.

This clonotype turned up a few times. The chain carries TRBV28 and TRBJ2-3, with TRBD2 matching over 7 bases. The CDR3 has 18 amino acids. CDR1 MDHEN and CDR2 SYDVKM come from the germline V gene. With 0 bases clipped from V and 0 bases from J, the junction kept 9 bases outside the gene matches. The CDR3 DNA sequence: TGTGCCAGCAGTTTATGGTCCCTTGCGGGAGCCAGCACAGATACGCAGTATTTT. Its protein is CASSLWSLAGASTDTQYF. Variable domain in full (rest from reference TRBV28 and TRBJ2-3): DVKVTQSSRYLVKRTGEKVFLECVQDMDHENMFWYRQDPGLGLRLIYFSYDVKMKEKGDIPEGYSVSREKKERFSLILESASTNQTSMYLCASSLWSLAGASTDTQYFGPGTRLTVL.

In its sample, this clonotype was seen a few times. CDR3 DNA: TGCGCCAGCAGCTGGACAACTCGGAGCTCCTACGAGCAGTACTTC. Translated, it gives CASSWTTRSSYEQYF. The V gene is TRBV4-3, the J gene TRBJ2-7, with D perhaps matching TRBD1 (5 bases). Trimming took 5 bases from V and 0 from J, leaving 14 bases between them. The length of the CDR3 is 15 residues. Germline V gene data show CDR1 as LGHNA and CDR2 as YSLEER.

For the CDR3, the DNA is TGTGCCAGCAGCTTAGAGGGCGGAGGGACTAGCAGTTACAATGAGCAGTTCTTC. Its translation: CASSLEGGGTSSYNEQFF. The V call is TRBV11-3, the J call TRBJ2-1, with 9 bases lining up with TRBD2. Looked up from germline, CDR1 is SGHNT and CDR2 is YENEEA. This CDR3 comprises 18 residues. With 0 bases clipped from V and 4 bases from J, the junction kept 10 bases outside the gene matches.

The genes are TRBV6-2 or TRBV6-3 and TRBJ1-1; TRBD1 might be the D (6 bases). V lost 7 bases and J 4 bases, leaving 16 bases between the germline ends. Germline CDR1 MNHEY, CDR2 SVGEGT. The CDR3 is 14 residues long. The CDR3 DNA is TGTGCCAGCACCTCGGACAGAGGGAGCACTGAAGCTTTCTTT. As protein: CASTSDRGSTEAFF.

The chain is built from TRBV10-3 and TRBJ2-7; possibly TRBD2 for D (7 bases). Germline CDR1 and CDR2: ENHRY and SYGVKD. CDR3 length: 13 residues. The ends were cut back, 9 bases at V and 4 bases at J, with 16 bases in the middle. This CDR3 reads CAIGGVESYEQYF. The CDR3 nucleotides are TGTGCCATAGGGGGGGTCGAGTCTTACGAGCAGTACTTC.

This clonotype showed up just a few times. The chain couples TRBV2 to TRBJ2-4; TRBD1 agrees at 7 bases. The junction had 7 bases not matched to a gene; V was cut back by 7 bases and J by 4 bases. CDR1 is SNHLY, CDR2 FYNNEI, per germline. The CDR3 length is 14 residues. As DNA, the CDR3 is TGTGCCAGCAATCCGGGACAGCCTAAAAACATTCAGTACTTC. Translated: CASNPGQPKNIQYF.

This clonotype showed up just a few times. The J gene is TRBJ2-7, the V gene TRBV6-5, with a tentative D call TRBD1 (5 bases). CDR1 is MNHEY, CDR2 SVGAGI, per germline. Trimming stripped 6 bases from V and 6 bases from J, with 12 bases between. The CDR3 extends over 12 amino acids. CDR3 amino acids: CASSPGYFEQYF. CDR3 DNA sequence: TGTGCCAGCAGCCCAGGGTATTTCGAGCAGTACTTC.

This clonotype was observed a few times. This rearrangement joins TRBV12-3 or TRBV12-4 to TRBJ2-5, with 11 bases matching TRBD1. Germline trimming cut 2 bases from V and 9 bases from J; bases unmatched to any gene: 5. This CDR3 region has 14 residues. The CDR3 loop is CASSLPGTGGSQYF. CDR3 DNA: TGTGCCAGCAGTTTACCCGGGACAGGGGGATCCCAGTACTTC.

The rearrangement links TRBV20-1 to TRBJ2-7; D is perhaps TRBD1 or TRBD2 (5 bases each). Trimming left V 6 bases short and J 6 bases short, with 15 bases between. Germline V CDR1 and CDR2: DFQATT, SNEGSKA (reference sequence). CDR3 size: 12 residues. CDR3 sequence: CSASRGTGEQYF. CDR3 DNA sequence: TGCAGTGCCAGCCGGGGAACAGGCGAGCAGTACTTC.

About this clonotype: The junction shows a germline mismatch at one end, possibly a read error. This chain uses TRBV7-2 with TRBJ2-7; 8 positions match TRBD2. The CDR3 is 15 residues long. CDR1 is SGHTA and CDR2 is FQGNSA in the germline V gene. The CDR3 sequence: CASSANSGVLYEQNF. CDR3 DNA sequence: TGTGCCAGCAGCGCCAATAGCGGGGTCCTCTACGAGCAGAACTTC.

The genes are TRBV4-3 and TRBJ2-7, with TRBD2 as a possible D gene (6 bases). Trimming removed 3 bases from V and 2 bases from J, with 14 bases in between. This CDR3 spans 15 amino acids. Per the germline V gene, CDR1 is LGHNA and CDR2 is YSLEER. CDR3 residues: CASSQRREYPYEQYF. The CDR3, as DNA: TGCGCCAGCAGCCAGCGGAGGGAGTACCCCTACGAGCAGTACTTC.

This clonotype was detected a few times. The chain employs TRBV7-2 and TRBJ1-5; weak D call: TRBD1 (6 bases). The germline V gene has CDR1 SGHTA and CDR2 FQGNSA. The CDR3 spans 16 residues. The V and J ends lost 8 bases and 1 base respectively, with 18 bases between them. The CDR3, as DNA: TGTGCCAGCGCTTCCACAGGGATATGGAGCAATCAGCCCCAGCATTTT. Translating it yields CASASTGIWSNQPQHF.

This chain joins TRBV29-1 and TRBJ2-4; D tentatively fits TRBD1 or TRBD2 (5 bases each). V lost 6 bases and J lost 7, with 28 bases in between. Germline V gene data show CDR1 as SQVTM and CDR2 as ANQGSEA. This CDR3 has 17 residues. The CDR3 loop is CSVLSWALGEQGNIQYF. Here the CDR3 DNA reads TGCAGCGTGTTATCGTGGGCTCTGGGGGAACAAGGGAACATTCAGTACTTC. Drawing the rest from reference TRBV29-1 and TRBJ2-4, the complete variable domain is SAVISQKPSRDICQRGTSLTIQCQVDSQVTMMFWYRQQPGQSLTLIATANQGSEATYESGFVIDKFPISRPNLTFSTLTVSNMSPEDSSIYLCSVLSWALGEQGNIQYFGAGTRLSVL.

The sample holds a few counts of this clonotype. The chain is built from TRBV12-3 or TRBV12-4 and TRBJ2-7; the D call may be TRBD1 or TRBD2 (5 bases each). The V end was cut by 3 bases, the J end by 2 bases, with 17 bases between. The CDR3 is made up of 16 amino acids. The CDR3 DNA sequence: TGTGCCAGCAGTTTCACCGGGGCAGGATCTACCTACGAGCAGTACTTC. As protein: CASSFTGAGSTYEQYF.

This sequence joins TRBV9 and TRBJ2-5; 11 positions match TRBD1. The V gene end was trimmed by 0 bases and the J gene end by 2 bases; junction bases not matched to a gene: 6. CDR3 length: 17 residues. Germline V gene data show CDR1 as SGDLS and CDR2 as YYNGEE. CDR3 protein: CASSVASGTGGQETQYF. Here the CDR3 DNA reads TGTGCCAGCAGCGTAGCTTCTGGGACAGGGGGTCAAGAGACCCAGTACTTC.

There are a few counts of this clonotype. The chain carries TRBV7-9 and TRBJ2-5; D is ambiguous. The CDR3 is 13 residues long. In germline, CDR1 is SEHNR, CDR2 FQNEAQ (reference sequence). V was cut by 5 bases and J by 1 base, with 8 bases left in between. DNA of the CDR3: TGTGCCAGCAGCGCAGAGATCCAAGAGACCCAGTACTTC. It specifies CASSAEIQETQYF.

The chain joins TRBV28 to TRBJ2-7, with 10 bases lining up with TRBD2. This CDR3 contains 16 residues. Germline V gene sequence: CDR1 MDHEN, CDR2 SYDVKM. Germline trimming cut 6 bases from V and 5 bases from J; bases unmatched to any gene: 13. CDR3 coding DNA: TGTGCCAGCAGCTCCCCGGCTAGCGGGAGATCGCACGAGCAGTACTTC. Its protein is CASSSPASGRSHEQYF.

The sample holds a few counts of this clonotype. The chain recombines TRBV12-3 or TRBV12-4 with TRBJ2-2; 15 positions agree with TRBD2. The J segment lost 3 bases and the V segment lost 8 bases, leaving 4 bases of the junction unmatched. This CDR3 spans 16 amino acids. The CDR3 spells CASFGTSGRHTGELFF. In DNA, the CDR3 is TGTGCCAGCTTTGGGACTAGCGGGAGGCACACCGGGGAGCTGTTTTTT.

This clonotype was found a few times. The rearrangement links TRBV5-8 to TRBJ1-2, with 7 bases lining up with TRBD1. Germline trimming cut 4 bases from V and 4 bases from J; bases unmatched to any gene: 7. Germline V CDR1 and CDR2: SGHTS, YDEGEE. The CDR3 loop spans 14 amino acids. CDR3 DNA: TGTGCCAGCAGCAATCAACAGGGGATCTATGGCTACACCTTC. Translating gives CASSNQQGIYGYTF.